The present entry profiles one T cell receptor (beta chain) with its context. The data were obtained in a study of blood T cell repertoires in COVID-19. Overall study context: Sources were T cells, B-cell-depleted T cells, or PBMCs; the material itself was cDNA or gDNA.

One Seattle source followed patients from active infection through their disease course. In the authors' workflow: Estimation of nucleated cell counts was performed using reference gene primer amplification. Repertoires were generated with immunoSEQ multiplex PCR, while TCRdb's copy carries only in-frame clones and drops some. Clonal size and the V and J genes are those of that table, whereas D and trimming came from the DNA. The sample carries about 130,000 clones, about 94% recorded once. The receptor was derived from a man aged 45-60 years with COVID-19, enrolled during active disease. Input material: peripheral blood.

The DNA of the CDR3 is TGTGCTAGTGGCCGTCAGTTCGAGGGACAGGGCTCCTATGGCTACACCTTC. This encodes CASGRQFEGQGSYGYTF. The chain uses TRBV12-5 and TRBJ1-2, with TRBD1 matching over 9 bases. Germline V lookup: CDR1 LGHNT, CDR2 FRNRAP. The CDR3 runs 17 residues. V lost 6 bases and J lost 4; bases outside the gene matches: 15.